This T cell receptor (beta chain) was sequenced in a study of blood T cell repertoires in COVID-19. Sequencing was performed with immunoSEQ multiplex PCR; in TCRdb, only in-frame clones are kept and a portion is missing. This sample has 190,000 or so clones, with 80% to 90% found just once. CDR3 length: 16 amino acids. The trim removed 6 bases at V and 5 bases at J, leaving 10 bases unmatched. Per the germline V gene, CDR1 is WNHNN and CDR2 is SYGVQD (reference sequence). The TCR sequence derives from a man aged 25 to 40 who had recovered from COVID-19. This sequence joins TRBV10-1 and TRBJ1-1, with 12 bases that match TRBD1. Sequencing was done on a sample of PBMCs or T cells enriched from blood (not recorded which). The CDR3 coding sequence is TGCGCCAGCAGCCCCGGGACAGGGGGCTCCAGGACTGAAGCTTTCTTT. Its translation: CASSPGTGGSRTEAFF.